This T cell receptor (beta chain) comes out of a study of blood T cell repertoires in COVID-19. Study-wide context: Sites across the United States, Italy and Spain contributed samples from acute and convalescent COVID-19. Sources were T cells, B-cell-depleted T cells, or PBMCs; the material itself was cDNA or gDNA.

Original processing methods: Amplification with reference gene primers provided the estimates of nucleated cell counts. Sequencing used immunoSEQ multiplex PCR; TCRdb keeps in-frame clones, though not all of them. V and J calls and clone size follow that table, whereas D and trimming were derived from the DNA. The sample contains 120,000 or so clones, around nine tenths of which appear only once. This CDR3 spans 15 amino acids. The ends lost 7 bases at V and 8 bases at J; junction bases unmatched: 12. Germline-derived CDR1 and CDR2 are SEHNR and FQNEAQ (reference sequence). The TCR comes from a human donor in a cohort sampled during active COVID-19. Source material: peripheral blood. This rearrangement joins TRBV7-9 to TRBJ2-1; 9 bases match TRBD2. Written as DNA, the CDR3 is TGTGCCAGCACCTATGGCGGGGGGGCCGACGATGAGCAGTTCTTC. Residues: CASTYGGGADDEQFF.